Sequencing of this T cell receptor beta chain was carried out in a study of a mutant IDH1 vaccine in newly diagnosed glioma. Overall study: Treated individuals were approximately 62% male and around 38% female, averaging approximately 40 years of age. Prior therapy was radiotherapy, temozolomide, or both; most received both.

Sequencing was performed with immunoSEQ multiplex PCR; in TCRdb, only in-frame clones are kept and a portion is missing. The sample lists about 15,000 clones, 85% to 90% occurring once. Time point defined: baseline, week 1 (first vaccination visit). The sample's treatment: pre-vaccination baseline after standard-of-care therapy. The V gene's germline CDR1 is SGHDN and CDR2 FVKESK. This CDR3 comprises 15 residues. The V and J ends lost 7 bases and 5 bases, in that order; junction bases with no gene match: 13. The sequencing here drew on PBMCs, taken from a glioma patient treated with radiotherapy, temozolomide or both. This chain links TRBV14 with TRBJ1-1, with 7 bases that match TRBD1. The receptor's source is a woman aged 40-49 years with glioma. Some clones in this sample may be carry-over from other donors' samples. Here the CDR3 reads CASTDRYSIGTEAFF. In DNA, the CDR3 is TGTGCCAGCACGGACAGGTACTCAATAGGTACTGAAGCTTTCTTT.